Following are 14 T cell receptor beta chains from one sample sequenced in a study of T cell responses to AZD1222 COVID-19 vaccine (dated by TCRdb to the early 2020s). Read against the paper, the sample's time point label means: about 28 days (+/-7) after the second vaccine dose. Reading the label with the study, this specimen's treatment or condition is: meningococcal conjugate vaccine given as trial control. Library generation was performed with the immunoSEQ multiplex PCR assay. TCRdb took over this immuneACCESS table, retaining in-frame rearrangements with V and J assigned. Such tables are incomplete; in checked studies, under half of the missing clones stem from an unresolved V gene, and the remainder is unexplained. The sample yields 120,000 to 150,000 clones; around 90% were counted once. The ten largest clones capture 7.5% to 9.5% of the sample. The specimen was peripheral blood, collected 28 days after the second dose of the MenACWY control vaccine. Source of these receptors: an adult who received the MenACWY meningococcal vaccine as a control.

The genes are TRBV28 and TRBJ2-7, with a possible D match to TRBD2 (6 bases). Germline CDR1 reads MDHEN; CDR2 reads SYDVKM. The length of the CDR3 is 14 residues. Trimming took 6 bases from V and 5 from J, leaving 17 bases between them. The CDR3 protein is CASRVVGGNHEQYF. In DNA, the CDR3 is TGTGCCAGCAGGGTCGTTGGGGGGAACCACGAGCAGTACTTC.

The rearrangement links TRBV7-2 to TRBJ2-5, with D perhaps TRBD2 (5 bases). CDR1 is SGHTA, CDR2 FQGNSA, per germline. V was shortened by 0 bases and J by 5 bases, with 13 bases between the two germline ends. The CDR3 length is 15 residues. The DNA for the CDR3 is TGTGCCAGCAGCTTAGCGCTTGGCGGGTATGAGACCCAGTACTTC. It yields the protein CASSLALGGYETQYF.

V gene TRBV6-1 combines with J gene TRBJ2-5; D tentatively reads TRBD1 or TRBD2 (5 bases each). Germline CDR1 MNHNS, CDR2 SASEGT. This CDR3 contains 14 residues. The ends were cut back, 2 bases at V and 4 bases at J, with 11 bases in the middle. The CDR3 nucleotides read TGTGCCAGCAGTGAACAGGGTGCGGGAGAGACCCAGTACTTC. Its protein product is CASSEQGAGETQYF.

The genes are TRBV5-1 and TRBJ2-3; 13 nucleotides match TRBD2. Germline CDR1 reads SGHRS; CDR2 reads YFSETQ. The trim removed 4 bases at V and 3 bases at J, leaving 5 bases unmatched. This CDR3 comprises 16 residues. This CDR3 reads CASSQGLAGVTDTQYF. For the CDR3, the DNA is TGCGCCAGCAGCCAAGGACTAGCGGGAGTGACAGATACGCAGTATTTT. Based on the CDR3 plus reference TRBV5-1 and TRBJ2-3, the full variable domain is KAGVTQTPRYLIKTRGQQVTLSCSPISGHRSVSWYQQTPGQGLQFLFEYFSETQRNKGNFPGRFSGRQFSNSRSEMNVSTLELGDSALYLCASSQGLAGVTDTQYFGPGTRLTVL.

The V gene is TRBV3-1 (or the pseudogene TRBV3-2), the J gene TRBJ2-2; D is unclear. The ends were cut back, 10 bases at V and 6 bases at J, with 18 bases in the middle. The CDR3 extends over 14 amino acids. CDR1 LGHDT and CDR2 YNNKEL come from the germline V gene (reference sequence). The CDR3 region has the DNA TGTGCCACCGCCGATCATAGTGGGCCCGGGGAGCTGTTTTTT. Protein: CATADHSGPGELFF.

CDR3 DNA sequence: TGTGCCAGCAGAGGGACACCTACGGGGCAAGAGACCCAGTACTTC. Amino acids: CASRGTPTGQETQYF. This chain connects TRBV6-5 to TRBJ2-5; tentatively, D is TRBD1 (6 bases). V lost 6 bases to trimming and J lost 2 bases, with 16 bases between them. CDR3 length: 15 amino acids. Germline assignment: CDR1 MNHEY and CDR2 SVGAGI.

The chain carries TRBV24-1 and TRBJ2-1; TRBD1 matches 9 bases. Germline V lookup: CDR1 KGHDR, CDR2 SFDVKD. This CDR3 spans 20 amino acids. The V and J ends lost 5 bases and 0 bases, in that order; junction bases with no gene match: 16. CDR3 DNA sequence: TGTGCCACCAGTGGCCCCCTGCCTCGGGGGACAGGGAGCTCCTACAATGAGCAGTTCTTC. Translated, it gives CATSGPLPRGTGSSYNEQFF.

The chain combines TRBV6-4 with TRBJ1-4; 7 bases are a match to TRBD1. The CDR3 is 15 residues long. V was pared by 6 bases and J by 8 bases, with 12 bases of the junction left unmatched. Looked up from germline, CDR1 is MRHNA and CDR2 is SNTAGT. CDR3 sequence reads: CASRGPPGQNEKLFF. The DNA of the CDR3 is TGTGCCAGCAGGGGACCCCCGGGACAGAACGAAAAACTGTTTTTT.

The chain links TRBV21-1 to TRBJ2-5. TRBV21-1 is described as a pseudogene. The CDR3 covers 12 residues. CDR3 nucleotides: TGTGGAAAGGGGGGTTTAGGGGAGACCCAGTACTTC. Translated: CGKGGLGETQYF.

The V and J genes are TRBV19 and TRBJ1-1; tentatively, D is TRBD1 (6 bases). With 9 bases removed from V and 1 base from J, the gap between germline ends came to 15 bases. CDR3 length: 14 residues. CDR1 is LNHDA and CDR2 is SQIVND in the germline V gene (reference sequence). CDR3 bases: TGTGCCAGCTCCCTCGGACAGAGGAACACTGAAGCTTTCTTT. Amino acid sequence: CASSLGQRNTEAFF.

The rearrangement joins TRBV18 to TRBJ1-4, with D perhaps matching TRBD1 (6 bases). Germline V CDR1 and CDR2: KGHSH, LQKENI. The CDR3 is 16 amino acids. Trimming removed 3 bases at V and 3 bases at J, with 14 bases between. For the CDR3, the DNA is TGTGCCAGCTCACCCGGGGGCCAGCCCTCTAATGAAAAACTGTTTTTT. Translated: CASSPGGQPSNEKLFF. The full variable domain, completed using reference TRBV18 and TRBJ1-4, is NAGVMQNPRHLVRRRGQEARLRCSPMKGHSHVYWYRQLPEEGLKFMVYLQKENIIDESGMPKERFSAEFPKEGPSILRIQQVVRGDSAAYFCASSPGGQPSNEKLFFGSGTQLSVL.

CDR3 protein: CASSQGGGADIQYF. DNA for the CDR3: TGTGCCAGCAGCCAAGGAGGGGGCGCTGACATTCAGTACTTC. The chain carries TRBV3-1 (or the pseudogene TRBV3-2) and TRBJ2-4, with 7 bases matching TRBD1. This CDR3 comprises 14 residues. V shed 1 base and J 8 bases; nucleotides not matched to a gene: 5. The germline V gene has CDR1 LGHDT and CDR2 YNNKEL (reference sequence).

The CDR3 loop is CASHQGTYEQYF. The DNA of the CDR3 is TGTGCCAGCCACCAGGGTACTTACGAGCAGTACTTC. The chain combines TRBV28 with TRBJ2-7; tentatively, D is TRBD1 (5 bases). There are 12 residues in the CDR3. V was trimmed by 8 bases and J by 4 bases, leaving 12 bases between them. CDR1 is MDHEN and CDR2 is SYDVKM in the germline V gene.

This chain joins TRBV27 and TRBJ1-4; D is perhaps TRBD1 (6 bases). Germline assignment: CDR1 MNHEY and CDR2 SMNVEV (reference sequence). V was shortened by 6 bases and J by 8 bases, with 16 bases between the two germline ends. The CDR3 totals 14 residues. The CDR3 reads CASRPLRGWEKLFF. The CDR3 region has the DNA TGTGCCAGCAGACCCCTCAGGGGTTGGGAAAAACTGTTTTTT.